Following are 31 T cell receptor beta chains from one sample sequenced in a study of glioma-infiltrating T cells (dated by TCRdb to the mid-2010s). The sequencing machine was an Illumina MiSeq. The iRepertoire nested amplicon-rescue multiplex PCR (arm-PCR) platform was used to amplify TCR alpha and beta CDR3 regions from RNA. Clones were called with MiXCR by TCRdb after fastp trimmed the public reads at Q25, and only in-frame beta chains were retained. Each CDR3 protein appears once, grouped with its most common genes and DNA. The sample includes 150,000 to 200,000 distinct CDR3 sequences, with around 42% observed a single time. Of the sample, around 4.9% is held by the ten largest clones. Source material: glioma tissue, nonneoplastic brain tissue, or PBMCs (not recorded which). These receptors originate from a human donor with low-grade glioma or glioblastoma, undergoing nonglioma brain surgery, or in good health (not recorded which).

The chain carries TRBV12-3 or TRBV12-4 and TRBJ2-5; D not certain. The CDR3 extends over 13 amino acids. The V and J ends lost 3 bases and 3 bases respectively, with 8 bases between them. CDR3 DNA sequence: TGTGCCAGCAGTTTTTGGCACAAAGAGACCCAGTACTTC. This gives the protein CASSFWHKETQYF.

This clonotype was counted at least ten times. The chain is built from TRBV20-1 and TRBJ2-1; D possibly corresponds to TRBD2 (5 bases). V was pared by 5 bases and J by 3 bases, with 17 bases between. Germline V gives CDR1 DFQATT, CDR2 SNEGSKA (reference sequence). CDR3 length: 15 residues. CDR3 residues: CSAGNIAKIYNEQFF. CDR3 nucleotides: TGCAGTGCTGGGAACATAGCGAAGATCTACAATGAGCAGTTCTTC.

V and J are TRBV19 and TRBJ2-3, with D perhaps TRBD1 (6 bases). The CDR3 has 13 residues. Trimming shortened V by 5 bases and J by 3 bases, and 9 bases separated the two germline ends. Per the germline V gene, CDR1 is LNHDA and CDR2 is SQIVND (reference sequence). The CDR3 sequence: CASSPGTTDTQYF. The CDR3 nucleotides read TGTGCCAGTAGTCCCGGGACAACAGATACGCAGTATTTT.

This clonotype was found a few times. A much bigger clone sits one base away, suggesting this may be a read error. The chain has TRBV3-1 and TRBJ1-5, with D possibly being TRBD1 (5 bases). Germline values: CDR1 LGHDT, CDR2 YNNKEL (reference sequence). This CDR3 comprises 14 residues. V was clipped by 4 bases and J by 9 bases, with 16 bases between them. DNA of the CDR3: TGTGCCAGCAGCCGTCAGGGATTGGGCCGGCCCCAGCATTTT. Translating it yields CASSRQGLGRPQHF.

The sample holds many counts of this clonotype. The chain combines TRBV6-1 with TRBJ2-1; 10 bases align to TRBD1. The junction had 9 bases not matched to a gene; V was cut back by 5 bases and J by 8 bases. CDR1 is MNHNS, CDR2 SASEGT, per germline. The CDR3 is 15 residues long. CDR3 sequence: CASSYMDRGWDEQFF. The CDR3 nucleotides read TGTGCCAGCAGTTATATGGACAGGGGGTGGGATGAGCAGTTCTTC.

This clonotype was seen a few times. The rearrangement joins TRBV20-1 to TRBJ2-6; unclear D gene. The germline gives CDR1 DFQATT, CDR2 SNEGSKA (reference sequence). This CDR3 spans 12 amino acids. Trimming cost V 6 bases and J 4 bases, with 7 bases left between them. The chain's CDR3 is CSAAYGANVLTF. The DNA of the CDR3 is TGCAGTGCCGCTTACGGGGCCAACGTCCTGACTTTC.

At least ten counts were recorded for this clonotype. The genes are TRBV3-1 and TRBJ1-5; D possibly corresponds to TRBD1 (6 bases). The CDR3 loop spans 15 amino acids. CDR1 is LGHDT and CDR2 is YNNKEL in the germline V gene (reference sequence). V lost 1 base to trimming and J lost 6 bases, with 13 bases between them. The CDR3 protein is CASSQGRGGGQPQHF. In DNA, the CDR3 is TGTGCCAGCAGCCAAGGCAGGGGAGGGGGTCAGCCCCAGCATTTT.

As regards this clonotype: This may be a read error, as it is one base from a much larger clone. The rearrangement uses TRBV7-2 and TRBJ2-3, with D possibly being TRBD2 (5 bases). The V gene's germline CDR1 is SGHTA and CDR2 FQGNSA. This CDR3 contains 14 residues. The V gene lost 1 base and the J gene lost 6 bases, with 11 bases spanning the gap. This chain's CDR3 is CASSLDVRGDTQYF. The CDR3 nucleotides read TGTGCCAGCAGCTTAGACGTGAGAGGGGATACGCAGTATTTT. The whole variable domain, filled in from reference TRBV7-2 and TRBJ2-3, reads GAGVSQSPSNKVTEKGKDVELRCDPISGHTALYWYRQSLGQGLEFLIYFQGNSAPDKSGLPSDRFSAERTGGSVSTLTIQRTQQEDSAVYLCASSLDVRGDTQYFGPGTRLTVL.

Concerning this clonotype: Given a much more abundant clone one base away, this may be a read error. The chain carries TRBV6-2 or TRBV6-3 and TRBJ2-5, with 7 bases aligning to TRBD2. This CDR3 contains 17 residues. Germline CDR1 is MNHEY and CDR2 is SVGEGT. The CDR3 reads CASSYSDSGPLQETKYF. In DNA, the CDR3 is TGTGCCAGCAGTTACTCAGATAGCGGGCCTCTCCAAGAGACCAAGTACTTC.

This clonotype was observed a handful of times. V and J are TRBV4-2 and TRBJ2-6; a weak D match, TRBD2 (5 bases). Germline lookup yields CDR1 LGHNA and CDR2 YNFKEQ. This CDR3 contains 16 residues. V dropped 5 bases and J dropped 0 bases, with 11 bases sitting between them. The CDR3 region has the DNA TGTGCCAGCAGCGCGGGCCTTCCCTCTGGGGCCAACGTCCTGACTTTC. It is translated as CASSAGLPSGANVLTF.

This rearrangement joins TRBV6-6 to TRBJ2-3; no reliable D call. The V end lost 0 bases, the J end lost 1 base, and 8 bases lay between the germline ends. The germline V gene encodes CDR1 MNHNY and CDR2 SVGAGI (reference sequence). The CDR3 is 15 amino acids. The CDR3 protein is CASSYSPQGTDTQYF. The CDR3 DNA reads TGTGCCAGCAGTTACTCGCCTCAGGGCACAGATACGCAGTATTTT.

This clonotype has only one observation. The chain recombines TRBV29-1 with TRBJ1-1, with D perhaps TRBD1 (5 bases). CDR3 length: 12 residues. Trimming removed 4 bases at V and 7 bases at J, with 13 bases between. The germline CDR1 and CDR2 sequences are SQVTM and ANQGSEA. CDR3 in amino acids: CSVVSGYIEAFF. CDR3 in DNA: TGCAGCGTTGTATCAGGGTACATTGAAGCTTTCTTT.

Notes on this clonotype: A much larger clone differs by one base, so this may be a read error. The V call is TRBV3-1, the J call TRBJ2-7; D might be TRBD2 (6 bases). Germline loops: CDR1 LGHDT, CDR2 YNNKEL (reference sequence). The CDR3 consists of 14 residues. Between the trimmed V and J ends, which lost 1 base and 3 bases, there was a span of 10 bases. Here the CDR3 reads CASSQGTDYYEQYF. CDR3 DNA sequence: TGTGCCAGCAGCCAAGGGACGGACTACTACGAGCAGTACTTC.

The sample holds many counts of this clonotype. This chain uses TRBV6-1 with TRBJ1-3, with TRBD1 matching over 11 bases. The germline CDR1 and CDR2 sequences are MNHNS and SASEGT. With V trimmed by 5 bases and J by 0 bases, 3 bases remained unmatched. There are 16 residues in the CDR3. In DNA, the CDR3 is TGTGCCAGCAGTTTTGGACAGGGGGCCTCTGGAAACACCATATATTTT. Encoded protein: CASSFGQGASGNTIYF.

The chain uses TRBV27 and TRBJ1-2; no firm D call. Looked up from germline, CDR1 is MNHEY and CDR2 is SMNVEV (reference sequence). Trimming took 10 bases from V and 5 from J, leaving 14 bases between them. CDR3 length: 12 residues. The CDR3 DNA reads TGTGCCACCTCCACGCGCGGTTATGGCTACACCTTC. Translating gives CATSTRGYGYTF.

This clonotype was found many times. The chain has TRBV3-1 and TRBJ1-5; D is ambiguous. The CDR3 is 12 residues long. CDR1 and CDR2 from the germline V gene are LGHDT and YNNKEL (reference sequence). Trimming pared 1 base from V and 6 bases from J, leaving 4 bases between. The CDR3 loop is CASSQVGQPQHF. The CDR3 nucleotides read TGTGCCAGCAGCCAAGTAGGTCAGCCCCAGCATTTT.

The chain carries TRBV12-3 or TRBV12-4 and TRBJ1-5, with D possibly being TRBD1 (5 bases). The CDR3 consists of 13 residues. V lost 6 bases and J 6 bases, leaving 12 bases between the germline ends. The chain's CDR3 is CASSQLGGQPQHF. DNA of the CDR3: TGTGCCAGCAGCCAGCTCGGGGGTCAGCCCCAGCATTTT.

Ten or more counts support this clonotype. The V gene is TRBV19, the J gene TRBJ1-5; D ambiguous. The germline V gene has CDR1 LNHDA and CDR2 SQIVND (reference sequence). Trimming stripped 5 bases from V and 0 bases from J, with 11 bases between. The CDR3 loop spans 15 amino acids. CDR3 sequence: CASSVQLNSNQPQHF. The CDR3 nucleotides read TGTGCCAGTAGTGTTCAGTTAAATAGCAATCAGCCCCAGCATTTT.

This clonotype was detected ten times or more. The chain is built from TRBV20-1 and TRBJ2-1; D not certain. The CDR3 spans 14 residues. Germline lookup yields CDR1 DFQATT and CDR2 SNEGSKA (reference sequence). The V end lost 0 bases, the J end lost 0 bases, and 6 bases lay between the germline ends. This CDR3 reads CSAREAISYNEQFF. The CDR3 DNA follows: TGCAGTGCTAGAGAGGCGATCTCCTACAATGAGCAGTTCTTC.

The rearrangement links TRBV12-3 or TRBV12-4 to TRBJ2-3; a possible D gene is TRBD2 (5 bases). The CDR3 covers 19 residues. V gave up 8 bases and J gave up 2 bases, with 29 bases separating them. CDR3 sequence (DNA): TGTGCCAGCGCAACTATGACCGGGGTGACTACCTCACCCACAGATACGCAGTATTTT. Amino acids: CASATMTGVTTSPTDTQYF.

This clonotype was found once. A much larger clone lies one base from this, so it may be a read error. The CDR3 DNA reads TGCAGTGCAACCGGTCACAACACCGGGGAGCTGTTTTTT. Protein product: CSATGHNTGELFF. The chain has TRBV20-1 and TRBJ2-2; D gene uncertain. Germline V CDR1 and CDR2: DFQATT, SNEGSKA (reference sequence). Deletions cut 6 bases from V and 2 bases from J, with 10 bases between. The CDR3 has 13 residues.

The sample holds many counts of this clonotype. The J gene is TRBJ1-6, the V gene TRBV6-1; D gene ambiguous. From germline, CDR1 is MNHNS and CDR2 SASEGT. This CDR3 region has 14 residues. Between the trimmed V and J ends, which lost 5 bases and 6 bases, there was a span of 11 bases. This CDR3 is CASSRGPFNSPLHF. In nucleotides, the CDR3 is TGTGCCAGCAGTAGAGGACCGTTTAATTCACCCCTCCACTTT.

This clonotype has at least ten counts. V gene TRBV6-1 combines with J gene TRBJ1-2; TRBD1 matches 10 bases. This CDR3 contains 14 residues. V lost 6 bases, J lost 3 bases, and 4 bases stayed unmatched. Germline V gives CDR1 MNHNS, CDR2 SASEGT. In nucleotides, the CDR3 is TGTGCCAGCAGAGGGACAGGGGAGGACTATGGCTACACCTTC. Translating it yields CASRGTGEDYGYTF.

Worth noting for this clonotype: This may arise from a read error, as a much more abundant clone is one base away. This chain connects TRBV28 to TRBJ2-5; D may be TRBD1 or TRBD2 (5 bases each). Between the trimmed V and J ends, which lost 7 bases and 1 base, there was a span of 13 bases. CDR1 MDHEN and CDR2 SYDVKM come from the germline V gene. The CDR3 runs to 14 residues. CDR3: CASILPGPQETQYF. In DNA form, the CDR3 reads TGTGCCAGCATTCTTCCGGGACCCCAAGAGACCCAGTACTTC. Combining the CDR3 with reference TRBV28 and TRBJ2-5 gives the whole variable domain DVKVTQSSRYLVKRTGEKVFLECVQDMDHENMFWYRQDPGLGLRLIYFSYDVKMKEKGDIPEGYSVSREKKERFSLILESASTNQTSMYLCASILPGPQETQYFGPGTRLLVL.

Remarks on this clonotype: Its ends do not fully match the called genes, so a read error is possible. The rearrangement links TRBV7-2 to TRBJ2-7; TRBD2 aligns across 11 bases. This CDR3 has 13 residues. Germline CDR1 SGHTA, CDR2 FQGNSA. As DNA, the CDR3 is TGTGCCAGCAGCTTACTAGCGGGAGGCGAGGAGTACTTC. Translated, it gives CASSLLAGGEEYF.

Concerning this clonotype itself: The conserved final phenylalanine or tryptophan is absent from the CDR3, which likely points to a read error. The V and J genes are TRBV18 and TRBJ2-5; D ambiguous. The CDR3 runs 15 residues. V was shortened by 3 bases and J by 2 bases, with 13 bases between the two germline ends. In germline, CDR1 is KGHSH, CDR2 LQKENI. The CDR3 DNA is TGTGCCAGCTCACCGCCGCAAAGACCTCAAGAGACCCAGTACCTC. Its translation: CASSPPQRPQETQYL.

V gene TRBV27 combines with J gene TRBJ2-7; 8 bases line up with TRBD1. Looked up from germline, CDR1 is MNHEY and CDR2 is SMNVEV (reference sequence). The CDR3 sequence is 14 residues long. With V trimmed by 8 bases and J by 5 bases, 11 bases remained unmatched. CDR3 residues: CASSMGQVNNEQYF. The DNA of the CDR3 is TGTGCCAGCTCTATGGGACAGGTTAACAACGAGCAGTACTTC.

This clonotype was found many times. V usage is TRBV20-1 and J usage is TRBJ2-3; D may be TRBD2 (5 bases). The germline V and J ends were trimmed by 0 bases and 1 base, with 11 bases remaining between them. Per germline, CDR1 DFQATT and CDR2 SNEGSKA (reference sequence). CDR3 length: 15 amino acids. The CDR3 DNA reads TGCAGTGCTAGAGAACCCACACTAGGCACAGATACGCAGTATTTT. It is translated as CSAREPTLGTDTQYF.

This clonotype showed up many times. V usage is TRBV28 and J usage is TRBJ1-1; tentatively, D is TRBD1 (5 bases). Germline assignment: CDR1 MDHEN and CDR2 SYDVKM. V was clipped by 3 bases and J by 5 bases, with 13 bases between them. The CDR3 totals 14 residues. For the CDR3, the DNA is TGTGCCAGCAGTTTGATGGGGGTGGGGACTGAAGCTTTCTTT. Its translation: CASSLMGVGTEAFF.

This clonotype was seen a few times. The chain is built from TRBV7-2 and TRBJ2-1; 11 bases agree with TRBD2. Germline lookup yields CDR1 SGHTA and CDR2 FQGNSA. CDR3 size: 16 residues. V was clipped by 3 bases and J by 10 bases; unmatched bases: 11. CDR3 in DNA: TGTGCCAGCAGCTTGCTTACTAGCGGGAGTCCGGGGGAGCAGTTCTTC. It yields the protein CASSLLTSGSPGEQFF. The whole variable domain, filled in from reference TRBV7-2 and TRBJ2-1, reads GAGVSQSPSNKVTEKGKDVELRCDPISGHTALYWYRQSLGQGLEFLIYFQGNSAPDKSGLPSDRFSAERTGGSVSTLTIQRTQQEDSAVYLCASSLLTSGSPGEQFFGPGTRLTVL.

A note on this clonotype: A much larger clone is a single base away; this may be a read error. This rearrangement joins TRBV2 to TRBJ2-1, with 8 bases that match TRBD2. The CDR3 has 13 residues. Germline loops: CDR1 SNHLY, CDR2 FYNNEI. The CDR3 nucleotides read TGTGCCAACGGGACTAGATCCTACAATGAGCAGTCCTTC. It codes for CANGTRSYNEQSF. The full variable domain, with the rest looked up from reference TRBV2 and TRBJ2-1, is EPEVTQTPSHQVTQMGQEVILRCVPISNHLYFYWYRQILGQKVEFLVSFYNNEISEKSEIFDDQFSVERPDGSNFTLKIRSTKLEDSAMYFCANGTRSYNEQSFGPGTRLTVL.